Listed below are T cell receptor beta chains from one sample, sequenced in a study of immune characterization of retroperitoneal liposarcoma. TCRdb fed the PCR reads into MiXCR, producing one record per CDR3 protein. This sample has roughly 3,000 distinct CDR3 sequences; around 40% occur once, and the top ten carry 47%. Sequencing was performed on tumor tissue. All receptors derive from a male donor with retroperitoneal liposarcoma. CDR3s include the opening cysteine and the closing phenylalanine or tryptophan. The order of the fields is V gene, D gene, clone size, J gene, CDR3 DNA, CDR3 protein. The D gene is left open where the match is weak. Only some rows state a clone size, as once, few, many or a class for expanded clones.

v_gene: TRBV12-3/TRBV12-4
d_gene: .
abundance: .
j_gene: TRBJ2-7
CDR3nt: TGTGCCAGCAGTTTATTAGGCTACGAGCAGTACTTC
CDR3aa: CASSLLGYEQYF

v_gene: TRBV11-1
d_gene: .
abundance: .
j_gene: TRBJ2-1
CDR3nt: TGTGCCAGCAGAGGGTTGGGCGGAGGGACCCAGTTCTTC
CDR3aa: CASRGLGGGTQFF

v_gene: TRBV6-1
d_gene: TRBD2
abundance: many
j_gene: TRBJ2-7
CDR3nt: TGTGCCAGCAGAACGGGACTAGCGGATAGCTCCTACAATGAGCAGTACTTC
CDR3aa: CASRTGLADSSYNEQYF

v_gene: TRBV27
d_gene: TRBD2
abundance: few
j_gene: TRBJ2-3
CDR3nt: TGTGCCAGCAGTGTTACTAGCGGGTGGACAGATACGCAGTATTTT
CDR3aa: CASSVTSGWTDTQYF

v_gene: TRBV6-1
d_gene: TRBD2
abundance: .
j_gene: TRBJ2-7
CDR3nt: TGTGCCAGCAGTGACGGACTAGCGGGACGCTCCTACGAGCAGTACTTC
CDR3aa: CASSDGLAGRSYEQYF

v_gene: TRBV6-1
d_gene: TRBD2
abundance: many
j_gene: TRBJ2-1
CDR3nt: TGTGCCAGCAGTCCGGGACTAGTCAATGAGCAGTTCTTC
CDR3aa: CASSPGLVNEQFF

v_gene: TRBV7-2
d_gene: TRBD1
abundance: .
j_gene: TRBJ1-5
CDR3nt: TGTGCCAGCAGCTTAGGACAGGGGCTCGGTCAGCCCCAGCATTTT
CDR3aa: CASSLGQGLGQPQHF

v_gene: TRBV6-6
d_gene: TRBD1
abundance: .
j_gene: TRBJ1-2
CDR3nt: TGTGCCAGCAGTTACTCCGGGACAGGATCTATCTATGGCTACACCTTC
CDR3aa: CASSYSGTGSIYGYTF

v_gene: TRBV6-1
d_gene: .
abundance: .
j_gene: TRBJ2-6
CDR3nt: TGTGCCAGCAGTGAAGCCTCTGGGGCCAACGTCCTGACTTTC
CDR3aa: CASSEASGANVLTF

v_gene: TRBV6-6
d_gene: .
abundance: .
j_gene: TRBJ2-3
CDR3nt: TGTGCCAGCAGGAGGGTATTGACTAGCACAGATACGCAGTATTTT
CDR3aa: CASRRVLTSTDTQYF

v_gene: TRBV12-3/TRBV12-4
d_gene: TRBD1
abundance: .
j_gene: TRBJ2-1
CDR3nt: TGTGCCAGCACCGTAGGGGGCAGGTCCTACAATGAGCAGTTCTTC
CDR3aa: CASTVGGRSYNEQFF

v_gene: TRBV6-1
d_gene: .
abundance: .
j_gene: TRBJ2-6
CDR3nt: TGTGCCAGCAGTGAAGCGTCTGGGGCTGGGGCCAACGTCCTGACTTTC
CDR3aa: CASSEASGAGANVLTF

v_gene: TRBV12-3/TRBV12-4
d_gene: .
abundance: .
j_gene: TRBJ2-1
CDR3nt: TGTGCCAGCAGTTTAGGGATGGAGAACTACGAGCAGTTCTTC
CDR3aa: CASSLGMENYEQFF

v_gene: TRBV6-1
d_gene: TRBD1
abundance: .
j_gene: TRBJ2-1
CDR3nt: TGTGCCAGCGGACAGGGCTCCTACAATGAGCAGTTCTTC
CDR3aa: CASGQGSYNEQFF

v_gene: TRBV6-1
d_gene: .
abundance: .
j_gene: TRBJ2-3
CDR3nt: TGTGCCAGCAGTGTATCGAGCGGGTCTAGCACAGATACGCAGTATTTT
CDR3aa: CASSVSSGSSTDTQYF

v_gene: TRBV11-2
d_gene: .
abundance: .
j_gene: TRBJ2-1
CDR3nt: TGTGCCAGCAGCACGCAAAGGACACGGAAAGGACAGTTCTTC
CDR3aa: CASSTQRTRKGQFF

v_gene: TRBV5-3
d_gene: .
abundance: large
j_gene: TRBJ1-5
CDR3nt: TGTGCCAGAAGCTTGAACACGACCTTGTATCAGCCCCAGCATTTT
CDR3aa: CARSLNTTLYQPQHF

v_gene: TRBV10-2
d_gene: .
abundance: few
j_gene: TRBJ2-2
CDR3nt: TGCGCCAGCAGCGGATGGGACACCGGGGAGCTGTTTTTT
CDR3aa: CASSGWDTGELFF

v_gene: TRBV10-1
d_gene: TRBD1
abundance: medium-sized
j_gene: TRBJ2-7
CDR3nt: TGCGCCAGCAGTGAGTGGACAGGGCACCACGAGCAGTACTTC
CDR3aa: CASSEWTGHHEQYF

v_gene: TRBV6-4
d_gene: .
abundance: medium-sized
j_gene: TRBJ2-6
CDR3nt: TGTGCCAGCAGTGGAGGGGACGGGGCCAACGTCCTGACTTTC
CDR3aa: CASSGGDGANVLTF

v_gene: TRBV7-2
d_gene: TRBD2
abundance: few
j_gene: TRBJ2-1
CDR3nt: TGTGCCAGCAGCTTATCCGGGACTAGCGGGAGTATGAAGACCCAGTTCTTC
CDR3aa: CASSLSGTSGSMKTQFF

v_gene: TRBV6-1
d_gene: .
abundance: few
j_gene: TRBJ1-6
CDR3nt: TGTGCCAGCAGTACCACGGGCCTCTATATGGGTTCACCCCTCCACTTT
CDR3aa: CASSTTGLYMGSPLHF

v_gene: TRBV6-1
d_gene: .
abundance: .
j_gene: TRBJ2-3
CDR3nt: TGTGCCAGCAGTGAACCCTCAGGGATTAGCAATCAGCCCCAGTATTTT
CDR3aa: CASSEPSGISNQPQYF

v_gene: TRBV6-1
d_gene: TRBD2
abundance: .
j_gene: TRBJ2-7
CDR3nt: TGTGCCAGCAGTGGGACACTTGGACTAGTGATCGAGCAGTACTTC
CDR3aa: CASSGTLGLVIEQYF

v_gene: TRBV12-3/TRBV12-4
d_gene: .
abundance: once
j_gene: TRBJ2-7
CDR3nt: TGTGCCAGCAGTTTTCTCAATGAGCAGTACTTC
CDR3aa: CASSFLNEQYF

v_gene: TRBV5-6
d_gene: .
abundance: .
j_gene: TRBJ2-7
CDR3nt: TGTGCCAGCAGCTTCATTGGAGGGCTGAGCTCCTACAATGAGCAGTACTTC
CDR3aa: CASSFIGGLSSYNEQYF

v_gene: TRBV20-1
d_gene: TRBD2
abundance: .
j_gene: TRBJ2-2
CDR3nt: TGCAGTGCTAGCCCCACCCGGGCTAGCGGGGGGCGCGAGCTGTTTTTT
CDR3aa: CSASPTRASGGRELFF

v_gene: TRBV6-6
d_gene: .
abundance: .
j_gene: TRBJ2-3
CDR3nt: TGTGCCAGCAGTTACTCGGGACTGAGGGGCACAGATACGCAGTATTTT
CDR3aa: CASSYSGLRGTDTQYF

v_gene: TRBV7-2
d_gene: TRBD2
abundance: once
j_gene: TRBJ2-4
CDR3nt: TGTGCCAGCACCGTATCCGGCGGGAGTCCAAACATTCAGTACTTC
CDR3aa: CASTVSGGSPNIQYF

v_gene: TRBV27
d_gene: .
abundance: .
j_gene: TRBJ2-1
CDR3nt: TGTGCCAGCCAGAATTCCAGGGGATCGACCTACAATGAGCAGTTCTTC
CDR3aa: CASQNSRGSTYNEQFF

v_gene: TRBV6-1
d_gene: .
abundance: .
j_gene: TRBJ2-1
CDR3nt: TGTGCCAGCAGTGACCGGGTGGGAGAGCAGTTCTTC
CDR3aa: CASSDRVGEQFF

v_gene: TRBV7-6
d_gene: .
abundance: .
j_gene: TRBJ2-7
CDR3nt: TGTGCCAGCAGCTTCTCCGTGGGGCGAGGCGAGCAGTACTTC
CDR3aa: CASSFSVGRGEQYF

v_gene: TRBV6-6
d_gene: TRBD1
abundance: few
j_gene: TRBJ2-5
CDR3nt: TGTGCCAGCAGTTCCGGGGGACAGGGGTCTGGGGAGACCCAGTACTTC
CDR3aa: CASSSGGQGSGETQYF

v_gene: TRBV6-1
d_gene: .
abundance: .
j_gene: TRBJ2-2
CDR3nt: TGTGCCAGCCATTCAGGGGAGGATAGCACCGGGGAGCTGTTTTTT
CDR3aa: CASHSGEDSTGELFF

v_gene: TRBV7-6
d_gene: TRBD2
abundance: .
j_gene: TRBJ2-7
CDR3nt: TGTGCCAGCAGCCAGGTGGCTAGCGGGAGTTTCTACGAGCAGTACTTC
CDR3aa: CASSQVASGSFYEQYF

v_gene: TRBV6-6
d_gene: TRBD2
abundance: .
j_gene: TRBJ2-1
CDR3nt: TGTGCCAGCAGTTACCCCCCCTGGGCGGGAGGGCCGAATGAGCAGTTCTTC
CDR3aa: CASSYPPWAGGPNEQFF

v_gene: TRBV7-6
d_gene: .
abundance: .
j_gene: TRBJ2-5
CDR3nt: TGTGCCAGCAGCTTCGGCCACCAAGAGACCCAGTACTTC
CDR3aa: CASSFGHQETQYF

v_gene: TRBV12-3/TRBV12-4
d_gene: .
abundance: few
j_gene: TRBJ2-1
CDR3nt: TGTGCCAGCAGTTTAGAGTGGGGAGCAGGAACCTACGAGCAGTTCTTC
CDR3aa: CASSLEWGAGTYEQFF

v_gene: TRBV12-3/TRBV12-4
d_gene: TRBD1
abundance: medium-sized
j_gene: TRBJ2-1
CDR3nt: TGTGCCAGCAGTTACCGACAGGGTGGCTCCTACAATGAGCAGTTCTTC
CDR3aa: CASSYRQGGSYNEQFF

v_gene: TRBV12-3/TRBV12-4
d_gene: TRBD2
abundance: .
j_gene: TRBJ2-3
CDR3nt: TGTGCCAGCAGAGACGGACTAGCAGATACGCAGTATTTT
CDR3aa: CASRDGLADTQYF

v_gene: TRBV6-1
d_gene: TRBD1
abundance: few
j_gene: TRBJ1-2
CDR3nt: TGTGCCAGCAGTGCAAGACAGGGAGGTAACTATGGCTACACCTTC
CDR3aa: CASSARQGGNYGYTF

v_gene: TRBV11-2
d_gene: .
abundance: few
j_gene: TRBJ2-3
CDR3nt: TGTGCCAGCAGCTCCGGGACAAATCGTGGCACAGATACGCAGTATTTT
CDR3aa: CASSSGTNRGTDTQYF

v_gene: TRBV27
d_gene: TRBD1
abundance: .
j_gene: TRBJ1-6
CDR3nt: TGTGCCAGCAGTATGGACAGGGGAAATTCACCCCTCCACTTT
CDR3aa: CASSMDRGNSPLHF

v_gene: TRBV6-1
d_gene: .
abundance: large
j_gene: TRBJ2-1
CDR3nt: TGTGCCAGCAGTGACCGGGCAACCAACTACAATGAGCAGTTCTTC
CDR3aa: CASSDRATNYNEQFF

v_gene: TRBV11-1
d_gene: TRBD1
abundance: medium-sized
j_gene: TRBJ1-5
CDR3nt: TGTGCCAGCAGCCCGGGACAGGGGAATCAGCCCCAGCATTTT
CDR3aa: CASSPGQGNQPQHF

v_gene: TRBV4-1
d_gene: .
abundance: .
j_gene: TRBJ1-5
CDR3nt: TGTGCCAGCAGCCAAGAGACTGGACAGCCCCAGCATTTT
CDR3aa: CASSQETGQPQHF

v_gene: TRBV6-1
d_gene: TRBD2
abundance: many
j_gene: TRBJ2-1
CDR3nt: TGTGCCAGCAGCGGACTAGCGGGGCTCAATGAGCAGTTCTTC
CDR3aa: CASSGLAGLNEQFF

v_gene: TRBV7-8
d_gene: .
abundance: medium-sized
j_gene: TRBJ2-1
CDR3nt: TGTGCCAGCAGCGCGCGTGGAGGGGGTGCTGCGTTATACTTC
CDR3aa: CASSARGGGAALYF

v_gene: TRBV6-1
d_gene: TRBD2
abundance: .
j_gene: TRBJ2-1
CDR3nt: TGTGCCAGCCGTGGGATGGCGGGAGGGAGATACAATGAGCAGTTCTTC
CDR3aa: CASRGMAGGRYNEQFF

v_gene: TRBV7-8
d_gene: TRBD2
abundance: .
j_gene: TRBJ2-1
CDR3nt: TGTGCCAGCAGCTCGACCCTAGCGGGGGCTACAATGGAGCAGTTCTTC
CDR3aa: CASSSTLAGATMEQFF

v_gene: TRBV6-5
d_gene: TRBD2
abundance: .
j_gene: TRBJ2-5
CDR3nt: TGTGCCAGCAGAATTTCGGGGGGGGTGGGGACCCAGTACTTC
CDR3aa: CASRISGGVGTQYF

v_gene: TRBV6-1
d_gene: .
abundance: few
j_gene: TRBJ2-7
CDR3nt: TGTGCCAGCAGTGAAGGCGGGGATAGCTCCTACGAGCAGTACTTC
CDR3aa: CASSEGGDSSYEQYF

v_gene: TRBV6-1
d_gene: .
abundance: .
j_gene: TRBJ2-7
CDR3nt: TGTGCCAGCAGAGAAGATAACGGCTACTACGAGCAGTACTTC
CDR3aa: CASREDNGYYEQYF

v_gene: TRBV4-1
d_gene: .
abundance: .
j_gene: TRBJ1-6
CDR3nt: TGCGCCAGCAGCCAAGATGAAGAGAGAGGGGCCTATTCACCCCTCCACTTT
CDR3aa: CASSQDEERGAYSPLHF

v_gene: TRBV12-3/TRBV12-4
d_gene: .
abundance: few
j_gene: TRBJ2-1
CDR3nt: TGTGCCAGCACCCCGGCTGGACAGAGCTCCTACAATGAGCAGTTCTTC
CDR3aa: CASTPAGQSSYNEQFF

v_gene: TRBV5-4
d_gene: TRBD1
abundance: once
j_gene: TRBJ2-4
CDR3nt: TGTGCCAGCAGCGCCAGGGACAGGGGGTCGGACATTCAGTACTTC
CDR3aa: CASSARDRGSDIQYF

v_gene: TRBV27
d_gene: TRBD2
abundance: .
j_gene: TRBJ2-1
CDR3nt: TGTGCCAGCAGCCCTTGGACTAGCGGGGCGAGCAATGAGCAGTTCTTC
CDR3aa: CASSPWTSGASNEQFF

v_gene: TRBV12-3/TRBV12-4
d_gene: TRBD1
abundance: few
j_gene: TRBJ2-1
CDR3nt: TGTGCCAGCAGTGCGTTGACAGGGGGTGAGCAGTTCTTC
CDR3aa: CASSALTGGEQFF